This T cell receptor (beta chain) emerged from a study of T cell responses to AZD1222 COVID-19 vaccine. As concerns this clone: The antigen is not known.

Study conclusions and caveats: At 160-218 and 743-854, vaccine-associated CD4 TCRs were dominant, and they spanned spike. Donors were largely white British and mainly female; clonal diversity was possibly underestimated. When two AZD1222 doses had been given, Spike-specific TCR breadth and depth rose. The study sampled repertoires only after the peak T cell response.

The table came from immunoSEQ multiplex PCR; TCRdb's copy has only in-frame clones and leaves some out. The sample yields around 88,000 clones, around 92% seen once. The clonotype originates from an adult in good health. Sequencing was performed on peripheral blood, taken on day 0 of MenACWY control vaccination.

Written as DNA, the CDR3 is TGCGCCAGCAGCCAAGAGGTATTAAGAAACACCGGGGAGCTGTTTTTT. The encoded protein is CASSQEVLRNTGELFF. This chain links TRBV4-3 with TRBJ2-2; no clear D. This CDR3 is built from 16 residues. CDR1 and CDR2 (germline): LGHNA, YSLEER. Trimming took off 0 bases at V and 2 bases at J, with 10 bases between the two ends.